Listed below are T cell receptor beta chains from one sample, sequenced in a study of cytomegalovirus exposure and HLA in healthy donors. TCRdb's copy holds only in-frame clones and misses some; the assay was immunoSEQ multiplex PCR. The repertoire includes roughly 120,000 clones, approximately 15% of them detected once, and 1.5% to 2% sits in the top ten. The sequenced sample was PBMCs. These receptors all come from a woman younger than 35 in good health and CMV-seronegative. Both conserved end residues are part of each CDR3. A D gene is named only where the DNA matches it firmly.

CDR3 protein,CDR3 length,V gene,D gene,J gene
CASSLSGQHNEQFF,14,TRBV7-6,-,TRBJ2-1
CASSQTPTYEQYF,13,TRBV27,-,TRBJ2-7
CASRSLAGNTGELFF,15,TRBV2,TRBD2,TRBJ2-2
CASSFVAGVGYEQYF,15,TRBV27,TRBD2,TRBJ2-7
CASSFPDRDRTF,12,TRBV28,TRBD1,TRBJ1-2
CASSLGTYEQYF,12,TRBV5-1,-,TRBJ2-7
CASSLVTGFLNSPLHF,16,TRBV7-8,-,TRBJ1-6
CAWTKGGTEAFF,12,TRBV30,-,TRBJ1-1
CSVVVGTGGYEQYF,14,TRBV29-1,TRBD1,TRBJ2-7
CASSPRGPGTGELFF,15,TRBV14,-,TRBJ2-2
CAASGDTSGALIEETQYF,18,TRBV7-8,TRBD2,TRBJ2-5
CSVGTGNDGYTF,12,TRBV29-1,TRBD1,TRBJ1-2
CASARGGETQYF,12,TRBV5-6,-,TRBJ2-5
CASSREVRETQYF,13,TRBV4-3,TRBD2,TRBJ2-5
CASSPRRVHSNQPQHF,16,TRBV14,-,TRBJ1-5
CASSDFDSQAYSNQPQHF,18,TRBV2,-,TRBJ1-5
CSARPPGEQYF,11,TRBV20-1,-,TRBJ2-7
CASSLGRERTANQPQHF,17,TRBV28,-,TRBJ1-5
CASSQGLAGGTDTQYF,16,TRBV7-2,TRBD2,TRBJ2-3
CASRLGGAVETQYF,14,TRBV5-1,TRBD2,TRBJ2-5
CSVGRQDGYTF,11,TRBV29-1,-,TRBJ1-2
CASSLGGSGSTDTQYF,16,TRBV7-8,TRBD2,TRBJ2-3
CASSPSGMEETQYF,14,TRBV18,TRBD2,TRBJ2-5
CASSFVAAGTGELFF,15,TRBV5-1,-,TRBJ2-2
CASKSQGSGTEAFF,14,TRBV5-1,-,TRBJ1-1
CASSWDRGGEAFF,13,TRBV6-5,TRBD1,TRBJ1-1
CASSYSDRDVETQYF,15,TRBV7-9,TRBD1,TRBJ2-5
CASSFDRAHEQYF,13,TRBV5-6,TRBD1,-
CASSSSGRALDNEQFF,16,TRBV7-9,TRBD2,TRBJ2-1
CASSPQSWGDYQPQHF,16,TRBV28,-,TRBJ1-5
CREVVTEAFF,10,TRBV29-1,-,TRBJ1-1